This T cell receptor (beta chain) was obtained from a study of T cell clonality in common variable immunodeficiency. Study conclusions and caveats: TCRbeta clonality was increased in CVID versus healthy controls. Compared with controls, CVID subjects had fewer shared TCRbeta clones. Common variable immunodeficiency TCR beta sequences reportedly had fewer deletions and N-nucleotide insertions.

Points on this clone: What it recognizes is unknown. The CDR3 end lies 3 residues beyond the end of the read and is filled in from the germline J gene.

Sequencing was performed with immunoSEQ multiplex PCR; in TCRdb, only in-frame clones are kept and a portion is missing. Recorded here are around 39,000 clones, none singletons. Deletions cut 1 base from V and 2 bases from J, with 9 bases between. Germline V gene sequence: CDR1 SEHNR, CDR2 FQNEAQ (reference sequence). The CDR3 loop spans 15 amino acids. Sequences were obtained from peripheral blood mononuclear cells. V and J are TRBV7-9 and TRBJ1-5; no definite D call. This TCR was recovered from a person aged 18 to 69 in good health. CDR3 sequence: CASSLGAEGNQPQHF. The sequenced part of the CDR3 DNA is TGTGCCAGCAGCTTAGGGGCCGAGGGCAATCAGCCC.